This TCR beta chain was profiled in a study of low-dose radiotherapy and immunotherapy resistance in tumors. Study in general: Per fraction, Cohort 1 was given 0.5 Gy every 2 weeks, for a total of 6.5 Gy.

As their treatment, donors received nivolumab, ipilimumab, aspirin, low-dose cyclophosphamide and low-dose radiotherapy. Eligibility was restricted to patients presenting with advanced solid tumors that lacked tumor-infiltrating lymphocytes. The CDR3 spans 13 residues. In germline, CDR1 is SQVTM, CDR2 ANQGSEA. Germline trimming cut 6 bases from V and 4 bases from J; bases unmatched to any gene: 4. Alpha and beta chains were covered, as first-strand cDNA relied on TRAV- and TRBV-specific primers. Over about 19 PCR cycles, TCRs were amplified from a constant-region primer and V-primer adapter. In vitro transcription amplified the mRNA that had been isolated. TCRdb processed the reads anew with MiXCR; each CDR3 protein has one entry. The table has about 12,000 distinct CDR3 sequences, 76% seen once.

The TCR comes from a human donor with advanced metastatic prostate, ovarian, gallbladder or colorectal cancer (not recorded which). This table probably holds off-target reads from a library built for another chain. The rearrangement uses TRBV29-1 and TRBJ2-5, with TRBD2 matching 11 bases. This CDR3 is CSVGLAGLETQYF. The CDR3 nucleotides read TGCAGCGTCGGACTAGCGGGTTTAGAGACCCAGTACTTC.